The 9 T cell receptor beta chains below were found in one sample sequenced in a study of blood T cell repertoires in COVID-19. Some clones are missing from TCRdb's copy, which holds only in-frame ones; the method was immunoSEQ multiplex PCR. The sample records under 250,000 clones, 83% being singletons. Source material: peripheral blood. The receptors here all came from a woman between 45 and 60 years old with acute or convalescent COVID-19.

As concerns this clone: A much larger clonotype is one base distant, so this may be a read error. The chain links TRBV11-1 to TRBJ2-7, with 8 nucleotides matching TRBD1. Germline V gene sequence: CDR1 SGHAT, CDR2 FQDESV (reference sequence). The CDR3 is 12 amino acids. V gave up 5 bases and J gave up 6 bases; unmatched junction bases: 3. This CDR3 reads CASSPTGVEQYF. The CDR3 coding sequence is TGTGCCAGCAGCCCGACAGGGGTCGAGCAGTACTTC.

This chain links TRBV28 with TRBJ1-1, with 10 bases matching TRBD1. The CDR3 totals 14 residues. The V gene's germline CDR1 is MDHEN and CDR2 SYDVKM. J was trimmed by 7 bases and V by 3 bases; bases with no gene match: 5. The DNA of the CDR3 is TGTGCCAGCAGTTTCCCGACAGGGGGCTTTGAAGCTTTCTTT. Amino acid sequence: CASSFPTGGFEAFF.

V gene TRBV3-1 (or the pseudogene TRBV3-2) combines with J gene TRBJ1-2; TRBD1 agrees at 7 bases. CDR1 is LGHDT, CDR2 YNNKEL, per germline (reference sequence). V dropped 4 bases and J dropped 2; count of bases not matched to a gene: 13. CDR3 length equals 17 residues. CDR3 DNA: TGTGCCAGCAGCCCCGTTGGGGGAGGACAGGCGAACTATGGCTACACCTTC. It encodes CASSPVGGGQANYGYTF.

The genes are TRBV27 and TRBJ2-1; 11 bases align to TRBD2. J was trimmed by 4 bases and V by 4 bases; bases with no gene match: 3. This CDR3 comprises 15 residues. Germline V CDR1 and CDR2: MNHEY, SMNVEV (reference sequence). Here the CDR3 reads CASSSGTSGYNEQFF. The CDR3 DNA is TGTGCCAGCAGTTCCGGGACTAGCGGTTACAATGAGCAGTTCTTC.

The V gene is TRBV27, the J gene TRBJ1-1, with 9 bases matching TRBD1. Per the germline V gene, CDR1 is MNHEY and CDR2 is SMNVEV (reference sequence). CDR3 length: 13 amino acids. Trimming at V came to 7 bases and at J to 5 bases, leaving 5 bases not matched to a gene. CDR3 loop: CASTRTGETEAFF. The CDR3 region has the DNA TGTGCCAGCACCCGGACAGGGGAGACTGAAGCTTTCTTT.

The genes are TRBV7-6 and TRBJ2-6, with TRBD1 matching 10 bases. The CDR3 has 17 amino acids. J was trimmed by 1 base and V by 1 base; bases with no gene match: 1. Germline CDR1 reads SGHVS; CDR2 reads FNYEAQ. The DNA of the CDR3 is TGTGCCAGCAGCTTAGGACAGGGGGCGTCTGGGGCCAACGTCCTGACTTTC. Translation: CASSLGQGASGANVLTF. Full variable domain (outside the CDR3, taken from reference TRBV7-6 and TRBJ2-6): GAGVSQSPRYKVTKRGQDVALRCDPISGHVSLYWYRQALGQGPEFLTYFNYEAQQDKSGLPNDRFSAERPEGSISTLTIQRTEQRDSAMYRCASSLGQGASGANVLTFGAGSRLTVL.

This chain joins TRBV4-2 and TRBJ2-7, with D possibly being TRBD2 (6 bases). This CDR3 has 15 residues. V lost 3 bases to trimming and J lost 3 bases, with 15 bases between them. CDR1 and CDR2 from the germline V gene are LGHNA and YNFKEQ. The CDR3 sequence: CASSQAADGSYEQYF. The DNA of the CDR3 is TGTGCCAGCAGCCAGGCGGCCGACGGGAGCTACGAGCAGTACTTC.

CDR3 amino acids: CATSRDSGNEQFF. CDR3 nucleotide sequence: TGTGCCACCAGCAGAGATAGCGGGAATGAGCAGTTCTTC. The chain joins TRBV15 to TRBJ2-1, with 7 bases matching TRBD2. CDR1 and CDR2 (germline): LNHNV, YYDKDF (reference sequence). The ends lost 0 bases at V and 7 bases at J; junction bases unmatched: 0. The CDR3 covers 13 residues.

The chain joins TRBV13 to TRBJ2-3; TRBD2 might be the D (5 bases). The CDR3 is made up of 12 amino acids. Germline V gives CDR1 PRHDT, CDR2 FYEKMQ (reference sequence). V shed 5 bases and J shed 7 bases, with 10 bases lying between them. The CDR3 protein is CASSQQRNTQYF. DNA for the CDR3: TGTGCCAGCAGCCAGCAGCGGAATACGCAGTATTTT.